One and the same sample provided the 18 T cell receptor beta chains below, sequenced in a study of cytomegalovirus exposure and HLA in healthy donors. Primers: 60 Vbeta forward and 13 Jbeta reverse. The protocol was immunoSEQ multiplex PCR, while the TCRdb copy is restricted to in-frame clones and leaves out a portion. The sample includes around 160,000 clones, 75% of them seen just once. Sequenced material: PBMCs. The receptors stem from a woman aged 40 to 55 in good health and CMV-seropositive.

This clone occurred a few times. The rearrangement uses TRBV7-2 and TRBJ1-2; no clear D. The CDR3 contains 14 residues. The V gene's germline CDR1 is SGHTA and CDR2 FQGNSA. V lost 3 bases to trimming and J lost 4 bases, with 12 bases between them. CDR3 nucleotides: TGTGCCAGCAGCTTGAGGAGGGAGGGCTATGGCTACACCTTC. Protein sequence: CASSLRREGYGYTF. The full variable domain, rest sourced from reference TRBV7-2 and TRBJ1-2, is GAGVSQSPSNKVTEKGKDVELRCDPISGHTALYWYRQSLGQGLEFLIYFQGNSAPDKSGLPSDRFSAERTGGSVSTLTIQRTQQEDSAVYLCASSLRREGYGYTFGSGTRLTVV.

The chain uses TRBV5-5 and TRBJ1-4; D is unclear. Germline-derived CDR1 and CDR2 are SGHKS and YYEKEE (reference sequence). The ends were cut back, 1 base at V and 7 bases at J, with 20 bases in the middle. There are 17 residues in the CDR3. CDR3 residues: CASSLLAQGGGFEKLFF. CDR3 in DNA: TGTGCCAGCAGCTTGTTAGCCCAAGGAGGCGGTTTTGAAAAACTGTTTTTT. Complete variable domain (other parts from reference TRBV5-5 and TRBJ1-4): DAGVTQSPTHLIKTRGQQVTLRCSPISGHKSVSWYQQVLGQGPQFIFQYYEKEERGRGNFPDRFSARQFPNYSSELNVNALLLGDSALYLCASSLLAQGGGFEKLFFGSGTQLSVL.

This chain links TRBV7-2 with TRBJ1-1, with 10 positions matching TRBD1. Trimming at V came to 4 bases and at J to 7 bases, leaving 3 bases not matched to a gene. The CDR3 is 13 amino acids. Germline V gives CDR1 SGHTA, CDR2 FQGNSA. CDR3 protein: CASSSGQGFEAFF. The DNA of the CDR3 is TGTGCCAGCAGCTCGGGACAGGGGTTTGAAGCTTTCTTT. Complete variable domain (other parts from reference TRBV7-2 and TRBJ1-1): GAGVSQSPSNKVTEKGKDVELRCDPISGHTALYWYRQSLGQGLEFLIYFQGNSAPDKSGLPSDRFSAERTGGSVSTLTIQRTQQEDSAVYLCASSSGQGFEAFFGQGTRLTVV.

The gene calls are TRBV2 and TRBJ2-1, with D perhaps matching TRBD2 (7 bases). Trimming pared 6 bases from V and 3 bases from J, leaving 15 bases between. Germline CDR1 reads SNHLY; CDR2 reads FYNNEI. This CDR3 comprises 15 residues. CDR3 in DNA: TGTGCCAGCAGGGAGGGGGGGAGTTTCTACAATGAGCAGTTCTTC. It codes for CASREGGSFYNEQFF.

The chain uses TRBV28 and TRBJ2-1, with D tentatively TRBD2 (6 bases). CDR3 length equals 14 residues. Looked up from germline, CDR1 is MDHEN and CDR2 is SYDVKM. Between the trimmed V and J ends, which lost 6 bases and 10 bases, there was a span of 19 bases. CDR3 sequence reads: CASSRSGGEREQFF. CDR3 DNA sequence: TGTGCCAGCAGCCGGTCTGGCGGGGAGCGGGAGCAGTTCTTC.

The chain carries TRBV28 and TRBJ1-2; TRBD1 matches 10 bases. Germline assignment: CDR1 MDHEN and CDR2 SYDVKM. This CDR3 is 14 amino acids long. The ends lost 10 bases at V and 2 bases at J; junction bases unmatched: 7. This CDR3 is CATTPGQGNYGYTF. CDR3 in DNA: TGTGCCACGACCCCGGGACAGGGGAACTATGGCTACACCTTC.

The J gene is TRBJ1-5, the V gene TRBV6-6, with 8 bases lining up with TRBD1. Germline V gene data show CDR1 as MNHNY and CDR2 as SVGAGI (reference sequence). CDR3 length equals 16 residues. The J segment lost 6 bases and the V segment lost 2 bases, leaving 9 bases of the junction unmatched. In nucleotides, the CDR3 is TGTGCCAGCAGTTACGTCTCAGGGGGCGGGGGTCAGCCCCAGCATTTT. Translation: CASSYVSGGGGQPQHF.

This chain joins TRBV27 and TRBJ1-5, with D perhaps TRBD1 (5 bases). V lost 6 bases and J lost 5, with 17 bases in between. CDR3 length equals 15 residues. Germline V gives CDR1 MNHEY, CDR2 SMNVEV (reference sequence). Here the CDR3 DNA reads TGTGCCAGCAGCCCTTGGGCAGGGATGTATCAGCCCCAGCATTTT. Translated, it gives CASSPWAGMYQPQHF.

The CDR3 reads CASSQGGNYNEQFF. CDR3 sequence (DNA): TGTGCCAGCAGCCAGGGAGGCAACTACAATGAGCAGTTCTTC. The rearrangement uses TRBV4-2 and TRBJ2-1; possibly TRBD2 for D (6 bases). Trimming took off 3 bases at V and 3 bases at J, with 9 bases between the two ends. The CDR3 is 14 residues long. Germline V lookup: CDR1 LGHNA, CDR2 YNFKEQ.

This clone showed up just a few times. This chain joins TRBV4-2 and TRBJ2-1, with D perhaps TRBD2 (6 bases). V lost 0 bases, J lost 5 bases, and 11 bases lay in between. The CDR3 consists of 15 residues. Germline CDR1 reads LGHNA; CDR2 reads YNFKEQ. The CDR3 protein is CASSQDLGGNNEQFF. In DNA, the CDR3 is TGTGCCAGCAGCCAAGATCTAGGAGGGAACAATGAGCAGTTCTTC.

CDR3 residues: CAWSPFTAGYSNQPQHF. CDR3 DNA: TGTGCCTGGAGCCCGTTTACCGCAGGTTATAGCAATCAGCCCCAGCATTTT. The chain employs TRBV30 and TRBJ1-5; D is unresolved. CDR1 and CDR2 (germline): GTSNPN, SVGIG (reference sequence). V was clipped by 3 bases and J by 0 bases, with 18 bases between them. The CDR3 runs 17 residues.

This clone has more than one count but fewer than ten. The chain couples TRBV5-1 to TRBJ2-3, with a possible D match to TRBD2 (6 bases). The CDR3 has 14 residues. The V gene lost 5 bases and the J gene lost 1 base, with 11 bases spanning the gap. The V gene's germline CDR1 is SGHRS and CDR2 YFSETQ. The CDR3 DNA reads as TGCGCCAGCAGTTACCAGCGGGGCACAGATACGCAGTATTTT. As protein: CASSYQRGTDTQYF. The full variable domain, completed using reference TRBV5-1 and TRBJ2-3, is KAGVTQTPRYLIKTRGQQVTLSCSPISGHRSVSWYQQTPGQGLQFLFEYFSETQRNKGNFPGRFSGRQFSNSRSEMNVSTLELGDSALYLCASSYQRGTDTQYFGPGTRLTVL.

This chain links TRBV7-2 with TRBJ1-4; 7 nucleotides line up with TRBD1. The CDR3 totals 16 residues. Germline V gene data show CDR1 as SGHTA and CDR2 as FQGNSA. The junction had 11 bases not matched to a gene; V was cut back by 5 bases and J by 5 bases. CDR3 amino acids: CASSVNRQGRNEKLFF. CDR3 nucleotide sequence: TGTGCCAGCAGCGTTAACAGACAGGGCCGAAATGAAAAACTGTTTTTT.

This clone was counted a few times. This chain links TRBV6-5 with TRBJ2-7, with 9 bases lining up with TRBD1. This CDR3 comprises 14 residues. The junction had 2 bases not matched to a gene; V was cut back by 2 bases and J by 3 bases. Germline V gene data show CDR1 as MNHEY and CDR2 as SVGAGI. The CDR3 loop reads CASSYMDRGYEQYF. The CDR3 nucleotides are TGTGCCAGCAGTTACATGGACAGGGGCTACGAGCAGTACTTC.

CDR3 residues: CASGTGVVRQPQHF. CDR3 nucleotides: TGTGCCAGTGGCACAGGGGTAGTTCGGCAGCCCCAGCATTTT. The rearrangement uses TRBV19 and TRBJ1-5; TRBD1 aligns across 7 bases. V lost 8 bases and J lost 7; bases outside the gene matches: 11. This CDR3 has 14 residues. Germline-derived CDR1 and CDR2 are LNHDA and SQIVND (reference sequence).

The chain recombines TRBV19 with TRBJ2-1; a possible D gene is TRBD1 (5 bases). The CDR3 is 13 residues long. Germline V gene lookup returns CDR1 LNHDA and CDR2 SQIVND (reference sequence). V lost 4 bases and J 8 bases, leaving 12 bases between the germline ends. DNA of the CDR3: TGTGCCAGTAGTAATAGGGGTTTGGATGAGCAGTTCTTC. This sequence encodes CASSNRGLDEQFF.

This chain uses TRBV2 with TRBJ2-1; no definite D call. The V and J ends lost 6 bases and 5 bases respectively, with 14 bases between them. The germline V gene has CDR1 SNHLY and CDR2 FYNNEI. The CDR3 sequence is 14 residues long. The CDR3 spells CASRADTLNNEQFF. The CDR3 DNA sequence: TGTGCCAGCAGGGCGGATACCCTAAACAATGAGCAGTTCTTC. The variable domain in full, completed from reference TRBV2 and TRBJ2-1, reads EPEVTQTPSHQVTQMGQEVILRCVPISNHLYFYWYRQILGQKVEFLVSFYNNEISEKSEIFDDQFSVERPDGSNFTLKIRSTKLEDSAMYFCASRADTLNNEQFFGPGTRLTVL.

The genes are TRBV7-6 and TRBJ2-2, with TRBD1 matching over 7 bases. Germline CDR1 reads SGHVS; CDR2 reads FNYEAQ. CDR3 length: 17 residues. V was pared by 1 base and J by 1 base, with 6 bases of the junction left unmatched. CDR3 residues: CASSLGRQGVNTGELFF. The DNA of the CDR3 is TGTGCCAGCAGCTTAGGACGGCAGGGGGTGAACACCGGGGAGCTGTTTTTT.